This T cell receptor (beta chain) was captured by sequencing in a study of blood T cell repertoires in COVID-19. Study information: Samples taken during acute and convalescent COVID-19 were collected in the United States, Italy and Spain. PBMCs, B-cell-depleted T cells, or T cells were the source of the cDNA or gDNA that made up the material.

Germline assignment: CDR1 SGDLS and CDR2 YYNGEE. CDR3 length equals 14 residues. V was trimmed by 4 bases and J by 4 bases, leaving 13 bases between them. In the study's own analysis: For nucleated cells, counts were estimated from reference gene primer amplification. Method: immunoSEQ multiplex PCR; TCRdb's copy keeps in-frame clones and lacks some. D and trimming come from the DNA, and the V and J calls and clone size come from that table. Here the sample spans about 45,000 clones, around 85% being singletons. What was sequenced was peripheral blood. This receptor was taken from a human donor in a cohort sampled during active COVID-19. The genes are TRBV9 and TRBJ2-3; TRBD1 might be the D (5 bases). CDR3 sequence reads: CASSTQPQADTQYF. In nucleotides, the CDR3 is TGTGCCAGCAGCACTCAACCACAGGCAGATACGCAGTATTTT.